This T cell receptor beta chain was captured in a study of blood T cell repertoires in COVID-19. This table comes from immunoSEQ multiplex PCR, and its TCRdb copy is limited to in-frame clones, with some not included. The sample includes over 95,000 clones, more than 70% of them seen just once. Between the trimmed V and J ends, which lost 4 bases and 7 bases, there was a span of 15 bases. Germline lookup yields CDR1 LNHDA and CDR2 SQIVND (reference sequence). CDR3 size: 14 residues. This TCR was recovered from a woman aged 55-70 years with COVID-19, enrolled during active disease. The chain joins TRBV19 to TRBJ2-3; D is possibly TRBD2 (6 bases). The specimen was peripheral blood. CDR3 DNA: TGTGCCAGTAGTAGGGGGACTGACGGCTATACGCAGTATTTT. Protein product: CASSRGTDGYTQYF.